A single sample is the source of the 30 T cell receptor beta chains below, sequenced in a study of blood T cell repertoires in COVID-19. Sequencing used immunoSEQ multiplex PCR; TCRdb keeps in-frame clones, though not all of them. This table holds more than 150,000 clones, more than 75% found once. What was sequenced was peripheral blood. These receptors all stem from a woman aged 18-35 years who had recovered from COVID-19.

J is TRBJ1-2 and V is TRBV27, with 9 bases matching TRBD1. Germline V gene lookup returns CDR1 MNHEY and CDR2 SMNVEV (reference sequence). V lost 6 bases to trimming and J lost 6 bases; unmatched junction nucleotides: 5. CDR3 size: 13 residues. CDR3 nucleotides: TGTGCCAGCAGCCGGACAGGGGTGGATGGCTACACCTTC. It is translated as CASSRTGVDGYTF.

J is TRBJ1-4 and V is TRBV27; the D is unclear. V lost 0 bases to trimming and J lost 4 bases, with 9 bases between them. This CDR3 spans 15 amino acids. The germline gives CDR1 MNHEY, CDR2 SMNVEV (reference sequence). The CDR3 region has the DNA TGTGCCAGCAGTTTATCCCCCTATCTTAATGAAAAACTGTTTTTT. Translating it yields CASSLSPYLNEKLFF.

Written as DNA, the CDR3 is TGTGCCACCAGTGATAGGACAGGGAGTGAAGGATATGGCTACACCTTC. Amino acid sequence: CATSDRTGSEGYGYTF. V is TRBV24-1 and J is TRBJ1-2, with 8 bases fitting TRBD1. CDR1 is KGHDR, CDR2 SFDVKD, per germline. This CDR3 has 16 amino acids. The junction had 10 bases not matched to a gene; V was cut back by 3 bases and J by 5 bases.

The CDR3 DNA is TGTGCCAGCAGCCGTAGGTCCAGGGAAGATACGCAGTATTTT. The encoded protein is CASSRRSREDTQYF. The chain couples TRBV6-2 or TRBV6-3 to TRBJ2-3; D is perhaps TRBD1 (5 bases). The CDR3 length is 14 residues. Germline V gives CDR1 MNHEY, CDR2 SVGEGT. V was trimmed by 6 bases and J by 5 bases, leaving 15 bases between them.

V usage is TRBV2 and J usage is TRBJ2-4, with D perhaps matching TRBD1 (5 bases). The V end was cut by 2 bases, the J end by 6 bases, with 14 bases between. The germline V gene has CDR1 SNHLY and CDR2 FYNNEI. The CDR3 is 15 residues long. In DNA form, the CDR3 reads TGTGCCAGCAGTGAAATAGGGCCGACAGTAAACATTCAGTACTTC. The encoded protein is CASSEIGPTVNIQYF.

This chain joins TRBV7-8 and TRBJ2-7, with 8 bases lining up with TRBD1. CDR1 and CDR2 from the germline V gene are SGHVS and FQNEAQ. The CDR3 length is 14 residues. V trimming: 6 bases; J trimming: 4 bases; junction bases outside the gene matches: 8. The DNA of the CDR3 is TGTGCCAGCAGGTCAGCAGGGGGCGCTTACGAGCAGTACTTC. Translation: CASRSAGGAYEQYF.

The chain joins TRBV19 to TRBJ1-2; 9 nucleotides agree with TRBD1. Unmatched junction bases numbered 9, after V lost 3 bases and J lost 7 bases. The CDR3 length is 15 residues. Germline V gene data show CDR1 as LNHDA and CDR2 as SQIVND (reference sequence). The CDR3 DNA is TGTGCCAGTAGTATTGCGGGACAGGGTTGGGTTGGCTACACCTTC. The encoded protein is CASSIAGQGWVGYTF.

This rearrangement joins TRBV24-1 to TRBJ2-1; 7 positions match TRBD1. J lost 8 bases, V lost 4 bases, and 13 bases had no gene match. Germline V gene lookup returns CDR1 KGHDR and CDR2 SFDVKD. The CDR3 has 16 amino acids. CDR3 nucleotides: TGTGCCACCAGTGACGCAGCCCGACAGGGAAGCGATGAGCAGTTCTTC. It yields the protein CATSDAARQGSDEQFF.

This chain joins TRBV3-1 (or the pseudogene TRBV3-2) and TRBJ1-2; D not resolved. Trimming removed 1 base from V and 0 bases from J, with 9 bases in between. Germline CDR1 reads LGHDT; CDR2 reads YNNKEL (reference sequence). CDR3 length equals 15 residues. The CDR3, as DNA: TGTGCCAGCAGCCAAGGTCCCAGGACTAACTATGGCTACACCTTC. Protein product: CASSQGPRTNYGYTF.

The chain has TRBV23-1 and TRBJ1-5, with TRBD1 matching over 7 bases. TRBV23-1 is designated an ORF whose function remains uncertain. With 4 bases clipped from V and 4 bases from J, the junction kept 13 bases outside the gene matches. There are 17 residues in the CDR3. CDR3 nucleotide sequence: TGCGCCAGCAGTCCCCCCGATTGGGGACAGCCAAATCAGCCCCAGCATTTT. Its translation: CASSPPDWGQPNQPQHF.

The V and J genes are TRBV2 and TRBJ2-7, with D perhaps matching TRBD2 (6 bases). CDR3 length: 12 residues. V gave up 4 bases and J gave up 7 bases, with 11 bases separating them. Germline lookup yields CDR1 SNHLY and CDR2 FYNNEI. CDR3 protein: CASSVVRGEQYV. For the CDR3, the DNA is TGTGCCAGCAGTGTTGTACGGGGGGAGCAGTACGTC.

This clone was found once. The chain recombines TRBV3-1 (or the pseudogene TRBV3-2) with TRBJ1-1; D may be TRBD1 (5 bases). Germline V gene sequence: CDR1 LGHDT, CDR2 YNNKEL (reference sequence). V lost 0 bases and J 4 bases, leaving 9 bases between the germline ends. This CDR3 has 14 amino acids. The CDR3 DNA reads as TGTGCCAGCAGCCAAGATTCGGGGGGCACTGAAGCTTTCTTT. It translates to CASSQDSGGTEAFF.

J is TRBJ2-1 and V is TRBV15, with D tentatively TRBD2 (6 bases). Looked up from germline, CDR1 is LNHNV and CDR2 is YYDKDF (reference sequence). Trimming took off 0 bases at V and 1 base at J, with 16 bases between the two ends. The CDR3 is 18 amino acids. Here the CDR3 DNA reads TGTGCCACCAGCAGAGATTCGGGTCGCGCGGGATCCTACAATGAGCAGTTCTTC. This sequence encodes CATSRDSGRAGSYNEQFF.

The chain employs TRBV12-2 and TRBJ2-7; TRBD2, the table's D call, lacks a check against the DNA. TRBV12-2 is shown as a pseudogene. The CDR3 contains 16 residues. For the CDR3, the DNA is TGTGCAAGTCGCTGCTGGACTAGCGGGTCAGGGTGCGAGCAGTACGTC. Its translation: CASRCWTSGSGCEQYV.

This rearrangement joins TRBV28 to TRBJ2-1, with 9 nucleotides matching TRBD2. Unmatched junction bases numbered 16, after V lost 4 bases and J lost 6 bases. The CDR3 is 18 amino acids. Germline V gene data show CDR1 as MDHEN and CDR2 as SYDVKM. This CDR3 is CASSSPHVWRGGPNEQFF. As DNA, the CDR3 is TGTGCCAGCAGTTCGCCACACGTCTGGCGGGGGGGCCCCAATGAGCAGTTCTTC.

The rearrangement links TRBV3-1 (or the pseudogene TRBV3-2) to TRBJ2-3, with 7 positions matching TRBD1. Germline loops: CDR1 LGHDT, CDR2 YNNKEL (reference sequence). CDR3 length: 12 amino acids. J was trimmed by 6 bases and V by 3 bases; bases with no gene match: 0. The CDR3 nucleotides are TGTGCCAGCAGCCACAGGGGGGATACGCAGTATTTT. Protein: CASSHRGDTQYF.

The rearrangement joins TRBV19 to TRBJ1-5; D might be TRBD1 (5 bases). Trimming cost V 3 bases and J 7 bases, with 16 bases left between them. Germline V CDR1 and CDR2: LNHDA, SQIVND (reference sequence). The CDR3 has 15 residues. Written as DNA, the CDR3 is TGTGCCAGTAGTATGTTCACAGGTGGAAGGCAGCCCCAGCATTTT. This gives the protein CASSMFTGGRQPQHF.

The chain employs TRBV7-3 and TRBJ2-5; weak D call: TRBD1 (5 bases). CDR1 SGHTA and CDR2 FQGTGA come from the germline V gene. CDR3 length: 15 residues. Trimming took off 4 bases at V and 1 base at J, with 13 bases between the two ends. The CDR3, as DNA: TGTGCCAGCAGCTCACGTGGGGCCAGCCAAGAGACCCAGTACTTC. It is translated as CASSSRGASQETQYF.

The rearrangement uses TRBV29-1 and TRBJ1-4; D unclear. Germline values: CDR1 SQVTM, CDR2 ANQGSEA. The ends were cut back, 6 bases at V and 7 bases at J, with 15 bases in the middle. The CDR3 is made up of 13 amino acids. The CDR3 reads CSVDEGFGEKLFF. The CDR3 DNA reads TGCAGCGTCGACGAGGGTTTTGGTGAAAAACTGTTTTTT.

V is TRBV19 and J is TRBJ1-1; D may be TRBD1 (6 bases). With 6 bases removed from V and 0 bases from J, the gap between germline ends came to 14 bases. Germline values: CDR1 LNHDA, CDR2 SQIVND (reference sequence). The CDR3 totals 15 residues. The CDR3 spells CASRGRGYMNTEAFF. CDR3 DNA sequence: TGTGCCAGTAGGGGCAGGGGCTACATGAACACTGAAGCTTTCTTT.

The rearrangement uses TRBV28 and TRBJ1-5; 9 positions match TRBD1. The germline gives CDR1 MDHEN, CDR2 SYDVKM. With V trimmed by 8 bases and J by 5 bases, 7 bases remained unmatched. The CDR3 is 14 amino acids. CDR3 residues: CASLWDRAHQPQHF. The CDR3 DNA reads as TGTGCCAGCCTCTGGGACAGGGCCCATCAGCCCCAGCATTTT. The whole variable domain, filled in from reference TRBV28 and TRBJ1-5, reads DVKVTQSSRYLVKRTGEKVFLECVQDMDHENMFWYRQDPGLGLRLIYFSYDVKMKEKGDIPEGYSVSREKKERFSLILESASTNQTSMYLCASLWDRAHQPQHFGDGTRLSIL.

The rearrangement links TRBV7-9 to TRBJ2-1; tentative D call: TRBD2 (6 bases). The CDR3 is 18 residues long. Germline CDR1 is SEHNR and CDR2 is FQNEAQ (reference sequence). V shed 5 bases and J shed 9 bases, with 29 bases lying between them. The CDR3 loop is CASSPRFLGRANGVEQFF. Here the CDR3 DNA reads TGTGCCAGCAGCCCCCGGTTCCTCGGGAGAGCGAATGGGGTTGAGCAGTTCTTC.

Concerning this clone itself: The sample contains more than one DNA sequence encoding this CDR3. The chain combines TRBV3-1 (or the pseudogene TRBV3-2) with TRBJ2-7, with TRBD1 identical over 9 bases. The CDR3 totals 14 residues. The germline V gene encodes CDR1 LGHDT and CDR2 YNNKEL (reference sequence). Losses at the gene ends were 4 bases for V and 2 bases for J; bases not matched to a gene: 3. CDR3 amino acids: CASSPGTGTYEQYF. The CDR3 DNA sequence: TGTGCCAGCAGCCCCGGGACAGGGACCTACGAGCAGTACTTC.

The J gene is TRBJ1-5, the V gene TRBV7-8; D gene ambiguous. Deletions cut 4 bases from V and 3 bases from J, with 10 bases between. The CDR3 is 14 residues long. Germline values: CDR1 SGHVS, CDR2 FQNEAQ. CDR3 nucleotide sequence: TGTGCCAGCAGCTCTGGACTGATCAATCAGCCCCAGCATTTT. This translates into CASSSGLINQPQHF.

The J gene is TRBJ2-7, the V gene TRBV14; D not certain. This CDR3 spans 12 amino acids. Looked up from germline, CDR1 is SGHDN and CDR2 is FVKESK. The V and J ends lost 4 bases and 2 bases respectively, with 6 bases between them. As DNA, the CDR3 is TGTGCCAGCAGCCCTACCGCCTACGAGCAGTACTTC. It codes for CASSPTAYEQYF.

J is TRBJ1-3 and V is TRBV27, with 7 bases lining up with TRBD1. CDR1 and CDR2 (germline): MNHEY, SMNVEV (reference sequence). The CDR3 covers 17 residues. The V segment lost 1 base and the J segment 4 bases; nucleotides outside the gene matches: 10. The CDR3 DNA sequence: TGTGCCAGCAGTTTATACGCCCCAGGGGGTCTCGGAAACACCATATATTTT. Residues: CASSLYAPGGLGNTIYF.

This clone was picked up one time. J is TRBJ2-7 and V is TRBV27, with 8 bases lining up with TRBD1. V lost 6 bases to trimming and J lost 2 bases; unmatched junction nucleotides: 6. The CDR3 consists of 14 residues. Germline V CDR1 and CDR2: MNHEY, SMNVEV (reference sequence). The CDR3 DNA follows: TGTGCCAGCAGACCCGGACAGGGAACCTACGAGCAGTACTTC. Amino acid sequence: CASRPGQGTYEQYF.

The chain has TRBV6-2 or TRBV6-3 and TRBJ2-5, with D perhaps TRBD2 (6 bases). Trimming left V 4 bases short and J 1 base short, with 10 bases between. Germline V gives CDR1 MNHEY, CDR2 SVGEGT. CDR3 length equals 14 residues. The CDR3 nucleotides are TGTGCCAGCAGTTCTCTAGCGTTCCAAGAGACCCAGTACTTC. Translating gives CASSSLAFQETQYF.

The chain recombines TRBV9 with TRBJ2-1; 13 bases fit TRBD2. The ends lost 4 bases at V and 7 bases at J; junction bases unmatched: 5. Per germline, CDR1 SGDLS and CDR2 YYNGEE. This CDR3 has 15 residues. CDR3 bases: TGTGCCAGCAGCCCGGGACTAGCGGGGTGGAATGAGCAGTTCTTC. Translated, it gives CASSPGLAGWNEQFF.

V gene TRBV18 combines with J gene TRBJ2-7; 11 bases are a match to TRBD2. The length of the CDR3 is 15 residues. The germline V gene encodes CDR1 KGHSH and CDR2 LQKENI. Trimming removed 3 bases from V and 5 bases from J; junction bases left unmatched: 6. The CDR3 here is CASSPGELAGDEQYV. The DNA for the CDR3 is TGTGCCAGCTCACCGGGGGAACTAGCGGGAGACGAGCAGTACGTC.